This T cell receptor (beta chain) was recovered during a study of post-analysis software for immune sequencing data (dated by TCRdb to between 2015 and 2017). Turning to the overall study: Relapsing-remitting, secondary progressive and progressive-relapsing multiple sclerosis were recorded as disease courses, and subtype annotation was lacking for some patients. The patient repertoires were compared against 10 to 12 previously published healthy control repertoires obtained from donors aged roughly 6 to 28 years. A subset of samples was prepared in parallel using single-end sample barcoding, then pooled and co-amplified after Illumina adapter ligation.

To prepare the library, PCR was applied. Sequencing was performed on an Illumina HiSeq 2500. To reduce PCR and sequencing biases, unique molecular identifiers were built into the TCR beta cDNA libraries. Some 500,000 cDNA molecules were obtained for every 1 to 10 million input T cells, so each molecule roughly corresponded to one T cell. The same protocol used for the earlier healthy control dataset was applied to prepare and sequence the patient libraries. Within a given batch, samples were prepared together, multiplexed and sequenced on the same HiSeq lane. The paper's processing steps were these. MIGEC was used to process the raw barcoded reads, and molecular identifier groups with only a single read were discarded before consensus assembly and CDR3 extraction. Clonotype tables were post-analysed with VDJtools, normalizing diversity by down-sampling all datasets to the smallest sample size. Repertoire overlap clustering matched CDR3 amino acid but not nucleotide sequences to correct batch-related cross-sample contamination. Using fastp at Q25 and MiXCR, TCRdb reprocessed the public reads and kept productive beta chains. Under each unique CDR3 protein, matching rows form one entry showing the most common genes and DNA. The V and J calls and clone size are TCRdb's, not the authors'. This sample is represented by about 770,000 distinct CDR3 sequences; about 43% of them were singletons. Roughly 4.9% of the sample belongs to the ten largest clones.

TCR beta repertoires were profiled from peripheral blood of 13 young patients with multiple sclerosis to demonstrate the VDJtools post-analysis software. Multiple sclerosis patients were children and adolescents aged about 6 to 16 years. Results and caveats for the whole study, not just this receptor: Direct clustering with F measure revealed strong co-clustering of samples prepared in the same batch, which led to a batch-effect correction. The multiple sclerosis patient group was slightly younger than the control group. Normalized Chao1 diversity was significantly lower in multiple sclerosis patients than controls, suggesting substantial peripheral T-cell clonal expansion. Significantly higher frequencies in patients than in controls were found for several TRBV segments, including TRBV5-6, TRBV5-1 and TRBV20-1.

This clonotype has a handful of counts. Its antigen remains undetermined. Per-nucleotide qualities are absent, and no much larger clonotype sits a single base away. CDR1 and CDR2 (SGHDT, YYEEEE) derive from the germline V gene. The V end loses 4 bases and the J end loses 9 bases, and a stretch of 11 bases separates them. The CDR3 holds 12 amino acids from the cysteine to the phenylalanine. Here the CDR3 DNA is all that survives: 36 bases in frame from base 1. The source material was blood. This TCR derives from a girl aged 10 to 17 with multiple sclerosis. This sequence uses TRBV5-6 and TRBJ2-1; the D gene identity is not certain. The DNA sequence follows: TGTGCCAGCAGCCCCCTCTATAGTGAGCAGTTCTTC. Translated, it gives CASSPLYSEQFF. Where the CDR3 stops, the reference TRBV5-6 and TRBJ2-1 genes take over; the full variable domain is DAGVTQSPTHLIKTRGQQVTLRCSPKSGHDTVSWYQQALGQGPQFIFQYYEEEERQRGNFPDRFSGHQFPNYSSELNVNALLLGDSALYLCASSPLYSEQFFGPGTRLTVL.